This T cell receptor (beta chain) was recorded in a study of neurological immune-mediated disorders. The making of cDNA relied on 5'RACE with 10-nucleotide random UMIs. TCRdb ran MiXCR on the 5' RACE reads and lists one entry per CDR3 protein. The sample has about 59,000 distinct CDR3 sequences; 20% to 30% are singletons. This clonotype was recorded at least ten times. The V gene's germline CDR1 is SGHDT and CDR2 YYEEEE. The CDR3 is 14 amino acids. V lost 4 bases, J lost 5 bases, and 7 bases stayed unmatched. Time point: technical triplicate 2. Sequenced input: PBMCs. The chain employs TRBV5-6 and TRBJ2-5; 8 bases match TRBD2. This TCR derives from a man in his sixties with HTLV-1-associated myelopathy (HAM/TSP). CDR3 region: CASSPWTSYETQYF. The CDR3 nucleotides read TGTGCCAGCAGCCCTTGGACTAGCTACGAGACCCAGTACTTC. Combining the CDR3 with reference TRBV5-6 and TRBJ2-5 gives the whole variable domain DAGVTQSPTHLIKTRGQQVTLRCSPKSGHDTVSWYQQALGQGPQFIFQYYEEEERQRGNFPDRFSGHQFPNYSSELNVNALLLGDSALYLCASSPWTSYETQYFGPGTRLLVL.